Listed below are T cell receptor beta chains from one sample, sequenced in a study of cytotoxic CD8 clonotypes in ibrutinib-treated CLL. TCRdb's copy holds only in-frame clones and misses some; the assay was immunoSEQ multiplex PCR. The sample holds 100,000 to 150,000 clones, roughly 88% seen once. This sample comprised PBMCs, obtained after 24 months of ibrutinib treatment. All receptors derive from a human donor with chronic lymphocytic leukemia. CDR3s include the opening cysteine and the closing phenylalanine or tryptophan. A D gene is named only where the DNA matches it firmly. Some rows mark clone size as missing; the rest say once, few, many or name a class of expanded clone.

TRBV9,-,-,TRBJ2-3,14,CASSPQGSTDTQYF,TGTGCCAGCAGCCCACAGGGTAGCACAGATACGCAGTATTTT
TRBV2,-,-,TRBJ2-7,12,CASSEGGNEQYF,TGTGCCAGCAGTGAAGGGGGCAACGAGCAGTACTTC
TRBV4-1,-,-,TRBJ2-2,13,CASSLTPPGELFF,TGCGCCAGCAGCCTGACCCCCCCCGGGGAGCTGTTTTTT
TRBV9,-,-,TRBJ2-1,15,CASSVGVGSYNEQFF,TGTGCCAGCAGCGTAGGGGTAGGGTCCTACAATGAGCAGTTCTTC
TRBV5-1,-,-,TRBJ1-1,16,CASSLTQGVGNTEAFF,TGCGCCAGCAGCTTGACGCAAGGGGTCGGGAACACTGAAGCTTTCTTT
TRBV28,-,-,TRBJ1-2,13,CASSVDRDYGYTF,TGTGCCAGCAGTGTCGACAGAGACTATGGCTACACCTTC
TRBV6-5,-,-,TRBJ1-4,15,CASSYELGTNEKLFF,TGTGCCAGCAGTTACGAATTGGGGACTAATGAAAAACTGTTTTTT
TRBV5-5,-,-,TRBJ1-1,16,CASSGGITYEDTEAFF,TGTGCCAGCAGCGGGGGGATCACGTACGAGGACACTGAAGCTTTCTTT
TRBV5-1,-,-,TRBJ2-5,14,CASSLGSGGETQYF,TGCGCCAGCAGCTTGGGCAGTGGCGGGGAGACCCAGTACTTC
TRBV10-3,-,-,TRBJ2-3,13,CAISESRADTQYF,TGTGCCATCAGTGAGTCTCGCGCAGATACGCAGTATTTT
TRBV4-3,-,-,TRBJ2-7,15,CASSQERGQGFEQYF,TGCGCCAGCAGCCAAGAAAGGGGCCAGGGGTTCGAGCAGTACTTC
TRBV9,TRBD2,-,TRBJ2-1,13,CASGTAGGNEQFF,TGTGCCAGCGGTACGGCGGGAGGTAATGAGCAGTTCTTC
TRBV6-1,-,-,TRBJ1-5,14,CASSLRTSNQPQHF,TGTGCCAGCAGCCTTCGGACTAGCAATCAGCCCCAGCATTTT
TRBV27,-,once,TRBJ2-3,14,CASSLSTSTDTQYF,TGTGCCAGCAGTTTATCGACTAGCACAGATACGCAGTATTTT
TRBV6-5,-,-,TRBJ1-6,12,CASRAGHSPLHF,TGTGCCAGCAGGGCCGGGCATTCACCCCTCCACTTT
TRBV28,-,-,TRBJ2-1,13,CASSLKGLNEQFF,TGTGCCAGCAGTTTAAAGGGTCTGAATGAGCAGTTCTTC
TRBV10-3,TRBD2,-,TRBJ2-5,17,CAIGSGLAGGVGETQYF,TGTGCCATCGGGTCGGGACTAGCGGGGGGCGTAGGAGAGACCCAGTACTTC
TRBV21-1,-,-,TRBJ1-5,16,CASIKRVGFGDQPQHF,TGTGCCAGTATAAAACGAGTCGGTTTCGGAGATCAGCCCCAGCATTTT
TRBV2,-,few,TRBJ1-6,14,CASGDTASNSPLHF,TGTGCCAGCGGGGACACCGCCAGTAATTCACCCCTCCACTTT
TRBV5-6,TRBD1,-,TRBJ1-3,16,CASSFLRDSSGNTIYF,TGTGCCAGCAGCTTTCTCCGGGACAGCTCTGGAAACACCATATATTTT
TRBV5-6,TRBD2,once,TRBJ2-3,16,CASSLTSGGRTDTQYF,TGTGCCAGCAGTCTGACTAGCGGGGGGCGTACAGATACGCAGTATTTT
TRBV7-2,TRBD2,-,TRBJ2-2,18,CASRPLGLAGGPPGELFF,TGTGCCAGCAGACCGCTGGGACTTGCGGGGGGCCCTCCCGGGGAGCTGTTTTTT
TRBV18,TRBD2,-,TRBJ2-5,15,CASSPLAAQQETQYF,TGTGCCAGCTCACCCCTAGCGGCCCAACAAGAGACCCAGTACTTC
TRBV7-2,-,-,TRBJ1-5,15,CASSPSMDRNQPQHF,TGTGCCAGCAGCCCTTCAATGGACCGCAATCAGCCCCAGCATTTT
TRBV9,TRBD1,-,TRBJ2-7,17,CASSPFDWTGGDYEQYF,TGTGCCAGCAGCCCCTTTGATTGGACAGGGGGGGACTACGAGCAGTACTTC
TRBV28,-,-,TRBJ2-7,14,CASSSGTRVYEQYF,TGTGCCAGCAGTTCCGGGACCCGCGTCTACGAGCAGTACTTC
TRBV7-7,-,-,TRBJ2-2,13,CASSQSLSGELFF,TGTGCTAGCAGCCAGTCGCTATCCGGGGAGCTGTTTTTT
TRBV10-3,-,-,TRBJ2-2,11,CATGRSGELFF,TGTGCCACCGGGCGGTCCGGGGAGCTGTTTTTT
TRBV28,TRBD1,-,TRBJ2-3,15,CASTNMKGATDTQYF,TGTGCCAGCACAAACATGAAGGGGGCAACAGATACGCAGTATTTT
TRBV18,-,-,TRBJ2-5,14,CASSLSRVGETQYF,TGTGCCAGCTCACTATCCAGGGTCGGGGAGACCCAGTACTTC
TRBV9,-,-,TRBJ2-3,13,CASSGTSTDTQYF,TGTGCCAGCAGCGGAACTAGCACAGATACGCAGTATTTT
TRBV18,-,-,TRBJ2-3,12,CASSPSTDTQYF,TGTGCCAGCTCTCCAAGCACAGATACGCAGTATTTT
TRBV18,-,-,TRBJ2-4,14,CASSPRRDENIQYF,TGTGCCAGCTCACCTCGGCGGGACGAAAACATTCAGTACTTC
TRBV19,TRBD1,-,TRBJ2-6,17,CASSEGQALSGANVLTF,TGTGCCAGTAGTGAGGGACAGGCCCTCTCTGGGGCCAACGTCCTGACTTTC
TRBV7-3,-,-,TRBJ2-7,13,CASSLRQGGEQYF,TGTGCCAGCAGCCTGCGACAGGGAGGCGAGCAGTACTTC
TRBV7-3,TRBD1,-,TRBJ1-3,17,CASSLTGQGLAGNTIYF,TGTGCCAGCAGCTTAACGGGACAGGGACTGGCTGGAAACACCATATATTTT
TRBV2,-,-,TRBJ2-3,13,CASGPLPPDTQYF,TGTGCCAGTGGACCATTGCCGCCGGATACGCAGTATTTT
TRBV7-2,-,-,TRBJ2-2,16,CASSLGLGFGNRELFF,TGTGCCAGCAGCTTAGGGTTGGGGTTCGGGAACAGGGAGCTGTTTTTT
TRBV6-5,-,-,TRBJ1-1,15,CASSFHRGSNTEAFF,TGTGCCAGCAGTTTTCATCGGGGATCGAACACTGAAGCTTTCTTT
TRBV5-6,TRBD1,-,TRBJ1-2,13,CASSPLDRPRYTF,TGTGCCAGCAGCCCCCTGGACAGGCCGCGTTACACCTTC
TRBV28,TRBD1,-,TRBJ1-4,15,CASISSGGTNEKLFF,TGTGCCAGCATTTCATCAGGGGGAACTAATGAAAAACTGTTTTTT
TRBV7-9,-,-,TRBJ2-2,17,CASRYRPSGLNTGELFF,TGTGCCAGCAGATACCGACCGAGCGGTCTGAACACCGGGGAGCTGTTTTTT
TRBV6-6,-,-,TRBJ1-4,15,CASSYFGGLDEKLFF,TGTGCCAGCAGTTACTTTGGGGGCCTCGATGAAAAACTGTTTTTT
TRBV18,-,-,TRBJ2-7,14,CASSPPPGSNEQYF,TGTGCCAGCTCGCCTCCCCCGGGGAGCAACGAGCAGTACTTC
TRBV6-6,TRBD1,-,TRBJ1-1,15,CASSSHETGGTEAFF,TGTGCCAGCAGCTCTCATGAAACAGGGGGCACTGAAGCTTTCTTT
TRBV14,-,-,TRBJ2-7,14,CASSQGTGLDEQYF,TGTGCCAGCAGCCAAGGCACAGGGTTGGACGAGCAGTACTTC
TRBV7-8,TRBD2,-,TRBJ2-7,14,CASSPAGGPREQYF,TGTGCCAGCAGCCCCGCGGGAGGGCCGAGGGAGCAGTACTTC
TRBV7-2,TRBD1,-,TRBJ1-2,15,CASSLDTGVISGYTF,TGTGCCAGCAGCTTAGACACAGGGGTCATCTCTGGCTACACCTTC
TRBV6-6,-,-,TRBJ2-7,15,CASSYPRDLTYEQYF,TGTGCCAGCAGTTACCCCCGGGACTTGACCTACGAGCAGTACTTC
TRBV28,-,-,TRBJ1-1,14,CASSLVKPNTEAFF,TGTGCCAGCAGTTTAGTAAAACCGAACACTGAAGCTTTCTTT
TRBV11-3,-,-,TRBJ2-2,14,CASSLVGSTGELFF,TGTGCCAGCAGCTTAGTCGGTTCGACCGGGGAGCTGTTTTTT
TRBV27,-,few,TRBJ1-1,14,CASSPPSRNTEAFF,TGTGCCAGCAGTCCCCCGTCACGTAACACTGAAGCTTTCTTT
TRBV11-2,-,-,TRBJ2-3,15,CASSTGLGSTDTQYF,TGTGCCAGCAGCACCGGCCTGGGTTCGACAGATACGCAGTATTTT
TRBV28,TRBD1,-,TRBJ2-3,15,CASRGQGGSTDTQYF,TGTGCCAGCAGGGGACAGGGTGGTAGCACAGATACGCAGTATTTT